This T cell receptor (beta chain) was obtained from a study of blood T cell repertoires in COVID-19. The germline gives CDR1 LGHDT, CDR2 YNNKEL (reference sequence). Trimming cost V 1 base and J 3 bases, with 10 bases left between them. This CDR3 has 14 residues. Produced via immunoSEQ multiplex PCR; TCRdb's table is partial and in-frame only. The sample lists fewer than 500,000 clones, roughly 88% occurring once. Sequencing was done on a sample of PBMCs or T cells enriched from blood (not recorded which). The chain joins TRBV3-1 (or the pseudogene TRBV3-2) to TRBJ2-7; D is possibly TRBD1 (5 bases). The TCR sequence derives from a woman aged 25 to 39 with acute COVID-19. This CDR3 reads CASSQGGQGYEQYF. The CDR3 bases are TGTGCCAGCAGCCAAGGAGGCCAGGGCTACGAGCAGTACTTC.